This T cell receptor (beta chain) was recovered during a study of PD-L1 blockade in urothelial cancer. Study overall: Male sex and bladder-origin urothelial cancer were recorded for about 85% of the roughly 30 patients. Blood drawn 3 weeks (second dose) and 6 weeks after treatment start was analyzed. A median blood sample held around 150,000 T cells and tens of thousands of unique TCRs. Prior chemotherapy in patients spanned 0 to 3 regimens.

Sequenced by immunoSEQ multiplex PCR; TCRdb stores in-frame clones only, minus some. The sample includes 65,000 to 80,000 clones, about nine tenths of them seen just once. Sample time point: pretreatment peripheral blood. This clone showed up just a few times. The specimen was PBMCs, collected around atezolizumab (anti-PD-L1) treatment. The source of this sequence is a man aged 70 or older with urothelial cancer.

CDR3: CASSQSTSGSNTGELFF. CDR3 bases: TGCGCCAGCAGCCAATCAACTAGCGGTTCGAACACCGGGGAGCTGTTTTTT. V is TRBV4-1 and J is TRBJ2-2; 8 nucleotides line up with TRBD2. CDR3 size: 17 residues. Unmatched junction bases numbered 5, after V lost 2 bases and J lost 0 bases. Looked up from germline, CDR1 is MGHRA and CDR2 is YSYEKL.